The 10 T cell receptor beta chains below were found in one sample sequenced in a study of T cell responses to AZD1222 COVID-19 vaccine. The table came from immunoSEQ multiplex PCR; TCRdb's copy has only in-frame clones and leaves some out. The profile shows some 150,000 clones, 89% of them singletons. The sample consisted of peripheral blood, taken on day 0 of AZD1222 vaccination. The source is an adult in good health.

The chain has TRBV2 and TRBJ2-1, with D hard to call. Trimming left V 10 bases short and J 10 bases short, with 14 bases between. The CDR3 covers 11 residues. Germline CDR1 SNHLY, CDR2 FYNNEI. CDR3 nucleotides: TGTGCCATCCGCCACAATGGAGAGCAGTTCTTC. It translates to CAIRHNGEQFF.

The chain joins TRBV7-2 to TRBJ2-2; D perhaps matches TRBD1 (5 bases). The V end lost 1 base, the J end lost 5 bases, and 11 bases lay between the germline ends. Germline loops: CDR1 SGHTA, CDR2 FQGNSA. The CDR3 has 15 amino acids. The DNA for the CDR3 is TGTGCCAGCAGCTTAGTAGTAGGGGAAACCGGGGAGCTGTTTTTT. Encoded protein: CASSLVVGETGELFF.

The chain couples TRBV5-1 to TRBJ1-4; the D gene is possibly TRBD1 (6 bases). The CDR3 extends over 16 amino acids. The V gene lost 0 bases and the J gene lost 5 bases, with 14 bases spanning the gap. Germline CDR1 is SGHRS and CDR2 is YFSETQ. The DNA for the CDR3 is TGCGCCAGCAGCTTGGATGCCGGGACACGGAATGAAAAACTGTTTTTT. It translates to CASSLDAGTRNEKLFF.

This sequence joins TRBV5-1 and TRBJ1-6; 9 bases map to TRBD1. Germline V gene sequence: CDR1 SGHRS, CDR2 YFSETQ. Trimming removed 1 base from V and 4 bases from J; junction bases left unmatched: 15. This CDR3 is 20 amino acids long. CDR3: CASSLYPRLQGADYNSPLHF. In DNA, the CDR3 is TGCGCCAGCAGCTTGTATCCACGATTACAGGGGGCGGATTATAATTCACCCCTCCACTTT.

The chain recombines TRBV28 with TRBJ1-2; TRBD1 is a possible D gene (6 bases). Trimming pared 5 bases from V and 4 bases from J, leaving 14 bases between. Per the germline V gene, CDR1 is MDHEN and CDR2 is SYDVKM. The CDR3 extends over 14 amino acids. Here the CDR3 DNA reads TGTGCCAGCAGTCCGCACACAGGGTCCTATGGCTACACCTTC. Encoded protein: CASSPHTGSYGYTF.

The chain links TRBV7-2 to TRBJ1-6; weak D call: TRBD1 (6 bases). Trimming pared 5 bases from V and 4 bases from J, leaving 12 bases between. The CDR3 runs 15 residues. Germline V gene data show CDR1 as SGHTA and CDR2 as FQGNSA. CDR3 loop: CASSPRDTYNSPLHF. The CDR3, as DNA: TGTGCCAGCAGCCCCCGGGACACGTATAATTCACCCCTCCACTTT.

The V and J genes are TRBV7-6 and TRBJ1-6, with TRBD1 as a possible D gene (5 bases). Deletions cut 5 bases from V and 11 bases from J, with 19 bases between. Looked up from germline, CDR1 is SGHVS and CDR2 is FNYEAQ. The CDR3 is 15 residues long. DNA of the CDR3: TGTGCCAGCAGCCAGGGAGGTTACAGAGAGGCACCCCTCCACTTT. Amino acids: CASSQGGYREAPLHF.

In its sample, this clone was seen once. The chain joins TRBV7-9 to TRBJ2-7; D is possibly TRBD2 (7 bases). CDR3 length equals 15 residues. Germline V CDR1 and CDR2: SEHNR, FQNEAQ (reference sequence). With 0 bases removed from V and 2 bases from J, the gap between germline ends came to 11 bases. The CDR3 spells CASSLAGGLPYEQYF. The CDR3 coding sequence is TGTGCCAGCAGCTTAGCGGGGGGGCTCCCCTACGAGCAGTACTTC.

The chain recombines TRBV4-2 with TRBJ2-2, with 11 positions matching TRBD2. CDR3 length: 17 residues. Trimming at V came to 1 base and at J to 4 bases, leaving 5 bases not matched to a gene. Germline assignment: CDR1 LGHNA and CDR2 YNFKEQ. CDR3 sequence reads: CASSQAPGTSGTGELFF. The CDR3 DNA reads as TGTGCCAGCAGCCAAGCCCCCGGGACTAGCGGCACCGGGGAGCTGTTTTTT.

This chain connects TRBV7-2 to TRBJ2-7; D is unresolved. Looked up from germline, CDR1 is SGHTA and CDR2 is FQGNSA. Trimming stripped 4 bases from V and 2 bases from J, with 15 bases between. CDR3 length equals 15 residues. CDR3 bases: TGTGCCAGCAGCTGGACCGGGTCCTTAGCCTACGAGCAGTACTTC. Translation: CASSWTGSLAYEQYF.